Below, 16 T cell receptor beta chains from the same sample are listed, as sequenced in a study of T cells in Graves' hyperthyroidism and ophthalmopathy. From RNA transcripts, TCR beta CDR3 regions were amplified. The TCR CDR3 was amplified in a first-round RT-PCR using the HTBI primer set. TCRdb reprocessed the multiplex PCR reads via MiXCR and lists one record per CDR3 protein. Of about 570,000 distinct CDR3 sequences listed, approximately 14% were seen once; the top ten hold approximately 15%. Material: blood. The receptors originated from a woman aged 35 to 49 with Graves' hyperthyroidism.

This clonotype was detected ten times or more. The chain carries TRBV29-1 and TRBJ2-1; maybe TRBD2 (6 bases). CDR1 and CDR2 (germline): SQVTM, ANQGSEA. The CDR3 runs 12 residues. Trimming took 7 bases from V and 9 from J, leaving 16 bases between them. The CDR3 nucleotides are TGCAGCGCCGGCATGGACGGGGGTGAGCAGTTCTTC. It translates to CSAGMDGGEQFF.

This clonotype showed up many times. The chain has TRBV28 and TRBJ2-7; the match to TRBD1 covers 9 bases. Trimming removed 2 bases from V and 2 bases from J; junction bases left unmatched: 7. The CDR3 has 16 amino acids. The V gene's germline CDR1 is MDHEN and CDR2 SYDVKM. CDR3 DNA sequence: TGTGCCAGCAGTTTAACCACCGGGACAGGGACCTACGAGCAGTACTTC. It translates to CASSLTTGTGTYEQYF.

This clonotype was detected many times. This chain links TRBV7-8 with TRBJ2-7; D is ambiguous. The CDR3 runs 11 residues. With 3 bases removed from V and 6 bases from J, the gap between germline ends came to 6 bases. Germline V gene sequence: CDR1 SGHVS, CDR2 FQNEAQ. The chain's CDR3 is CASSFSSEQYF. The CDR3 DNA is TGTGCCAGCAGCTTTAGTAGCGAGCAGTACTTC.

The V gene is TRBV19, the J gene TRBJ2-2; 8 nucleotides match TRBD1. With 5 bases clipped from V and 0 bases from J, the junction kept 5 bases outside the gene matches. CDR1 LNHDA and CDR2 SQIVND come from the germline V gene (reference sequence). This CDR3 has 16 amino acids. The CDR3: CASSSSGQANTGELFF. DNA of the CDR3: TGTGCCAGTAGTTCCTCGGGACAGGCGAACACCGGGGAGCTGTTTTTT.

This sequence joins TRBV19 and TRBJ1-1; D perhaps matches TRBD1 (6 bases). CDR1 is LNHDA and CDR2 is SQIVND in the germline V gene (reference sequence). V lost 4 bases and J lost 1, with 7 bases in between. The CDR3 is 13 residues long. The CDR3 DNA reads as TGTGCCAGTAGTAAACAGGGGAACACTGAAGCTTTCTTT. This encodes CASSKQGNTEAFF.

With respect to this clonotype: Relative to the germline gene, one junction end is altered; a read error may explain this. J is TRBJ2-1 and V is TRBV5-1, with D perhaps being TRBD1 or TRBD2 (6 bases each). Germline CDR1 is SGHRS and CDR2 is YFSETQ. The CDR3 has 14 residues. CDR3 loop: CASIRGGGGDEQFF. CDR3 DNA: TGTGCCAGCATCCGAGGGGGAGGAGGCGATGAGCAGTTCTTC. Filled out from reference TRBV5-1 and TRBJ2-1, the complete variable domain reads KAGVTQTPRYLIKTRGQQVTLSCSPISGHRSVSWYQQTPGQGLQFLFEYFSETQRNKGNFPGRFSGRQFSNSRSEMNVSTLELGDSALYLCASIRGGGGDEQFFGPGTRLTVL.

This clonotype was picked up a small number of times. The chain joins TRBV27 to TRBJ2-1; D assignment may be TRBD1 or TRBD2 (5 bases each). CDR3 length: 16 amino acids. Per the germline V gene, CDR1 is MNHEY and CDR2 is SMNVEV (reference sequence). Trimming left V 5 bases short and J 6 bases short, with 20 bases between. CDR3 amino acids: CASSEHGTFPANEQFF. The CDR3 DNA reads as TGTGCCAGCAGTGAACACGGGACCTTCCCAGCCAATGAGCAGTTCTTC.

This clonotype has at least ten counts. The J gene is TRBJ2-7, the V gene TRBV2; 9 bases are shared with TRBD2. This CDR3 has 14 residues. Per germline, CDR1 SNHLY and CDR2 FYNNEI. V lost 4 bases to trimming and J lost 3 bases; unmatched junction nucleotides: 4. The CDR3 protein is CASSGLAGNYEQYF. CDR3 coding DNA: TGTGCCAGCAGTGGGCTAGCGGGGAACTACGAGCAGTACTTC.

This sequence joins TRBV13 and TRBJ2-2, with 13 nucleotides matching TRBD2. Looked up from germline, CDR1 is PRHDT and CDR2 is FYEKMQ (reference sequence). With 5 bases clipped from V and 7 bases from J, the junction kept 4 bases outside the gene matches. The CDR3 loop spans 15 amino acids. CDR3: CASSHRTSGSGELFF. The CDR3 nucleotides are TGTGCCAGCAGCCATCGGACTAGCGGGAGCGGGGAGCTGTTTTTT. The full variable domain, with the rest looked up from reference TRBV13 and TRBJ2-2, is AAGVIQSPRHLIKEKRETATLKCYPIPRHDTVYWYQQGPGQDPQFLISFYEKMQSDKGSIPDRFSAQQFSDYHSELNMSSLELGDSALYFCASSHRTSGSGELFFGEGSRLTVL.

This clonotype has just a few counts. V gene TRBV18 combines with J gene TRBJ1-1; no clear D gene. Germline CDR1 reads KGHSH; CDR2 reads LQKENI. The ends were cut back, 0 bases at V and 0 bases at J, with 8 bases in the middle. The CDR3 spans 15 residues. The CDR3 region has the DNA TGTGCCAGCTCACCACCTGGGGTAATGAACACTGAAGCTTTCTTT. It yields the protein CASSPPGVMNTEAFF.

This clonotype was detected ten times or more. The chain has TRBV6-1 and TRBJ2-1; 9 nucleotides align to TRBD2. This CDR3 has 14 amino acids. Trimming removed 7 bases from V and 8 bases from J; junction bases left unmatched: 9. Germline loops: CDR1 MNHNS, CDR2 SASEGT. CDR3 nucleotides: TGTGCCAGCACCCCAGCGGGAGGTGGCGATGAGCAGTTCTTC. Its translation is CASTPAGGGDEQFF.

This clonotype was observed many times. Written as DNA, the CDR3 is TGTGCCAGCAGCTTGGAACGAATGAACACTGAAGCTTTCTTT. Residues: CASSLERMNTEAFF. The chain carries TRBV5-8 and TRBJ1-1; D unclear. Trimming shortened V by 0 bases and J by 0 bases, and 6 bases separated the two germline ends. Germline V gene sequence: CDR1 SGHTS, CDR2 YDEGEE. There are 14 residues in the CDR3.

This clonotype was recorded many times. The chain carries TRBV5-1 and TRBJ1-1, with a tentative D call TRBD1 (5 bases). The CDR3 is 18 amino acids. Germline V gene lookup returns CDR1 SGHRS and CDR2 YFSETQ. V lost 0 bases, J lost 4 bases, and 22 bases lay in between. CDR3 sequence reads: CASSLADGGKRFVTEAFF. The CDR3 DNA reads TGCGCCAGCAGCTTGGCCGACGGGGGAAAGAGGTTTGTCACTGAAGCTTTCTTT. The full variable domain, completed using reference TRBV5-1 and TRBJ1-1, is KAGVTQTPRYLIKTRGQQVTLSCSPISGHRSVSWYQQTPGQGLQFLFEYFSETQRNKGNFPGRFSGRQFSNSRSEMNVSTLELGDSALYLCASSLADGGKRFVTEAFFGQGTRLTVV.

This clonotype was detected a few times. The chain carries TRBV6-2 or TRBV6-3 and TRBJ1-2, with 12 bases aligning to TRBD1. Germline V gene data show CDR1 as MNHEY and CDR2 as SVGEGT. The CDR3 totals 17 residues. With V trimmed by 0 bases and J by 1 base, 3 bases remained unmatched. The CDR3 spells CASSYSGTGGFNYGYTF. The DNA for the CDR3 is TGTGCCAGCAGTTACTCCGGGACAGGGGGCTTTAACTATGGCTACACCTTC.

The chain couples TRBV20-1 to TRBJ2-1; D is unclear. Per the germline V gene, CDR1 is DFQATT and CDR2 is SNEGSKA (reference sequence). The CDR3 loop spans 16 amino acids. V was trimmed by 0 bases and J by 2 bases, leaving 14 bases between them. The CDR3 DNA reads as TGCAGTGCTAGAGACCCTGCTGGTTCCACCTACAATGAGCAGTTCTTC. This gives the protein CSARDPAGSTYNEQFF.

This clonotype was seen a few times. The gene calls are TRBV28 and TRBJ2-7, with 8 bases lining up with TRBD1. The germline V gene has CDR1 MDHEN and CDR2 SYDVKM. V shed 6 bases, J shed 3 bases, and the junction held 4 bases outside the gene matches. This CDR3 contains 13 residues. The CDR3 spells CASRVQGGYEQYF. DNA of the CDR3: TGTGCCAGCAGGGTACAGGGGGGCTACGAGCAGTACTTC.